A single T cell receptor beta chain is shown here with its context. These data belong to a study of blood T cell repertoires in COVID-19. For the study at large: COVID-19 samples from acute and convalescent phases originated in the United States, Italy and Spain. Sources were T cells, B-cell-depleted T cells, or PBMCs; the material itself was cDNA or gDNA.

Authors' methods: Amplification of reference gene primers provided the estimated nucleated cell counts. The table came from immunoSEQ multiplex PCR; TCRdb's copy has only in-frame clones and leaves some out. V, J and clone size were drawn from that table, and D and trimming were deduced from the DNA. The sample includes 55,000 to 75,000 clones, roughly 90% of them seen just once. The CDR3 has 14 amino acids. The V gene's germline CDR1 is SGHVS and CDR2 FNYEAQ. V dropped 4 bases and J dropped 7 bases, with 15 bases sitting between them. The chain links TRBV7-6 to TRBJ2-3, with TRBD1 as a possible D gene (6 bases). Material for sequencing was peripheral blood. The origin of this receptor is a human donor in a cohort sampled during active COVID-19. The CDR3 nucleotides read TGTGCCAGCAGCTCATCACAGGGTCGGAATACGCAGTATTTT. Translated, it gives CASSSSQGRNTQYF.